Shown below are 22 T cell receptor beta chains from a single sample sequenced in a study of T cell responses to AZD1222 COVID-19 vaccine. Profiled with immunoSEQ multiplex PCR; TCRdb holds only in-frame clones, not every one. The sample records 150,000 to 200,000 clones, roughly 92% being singletons. Sample: peripheral blood, taken on day 0 of AZD1222 vaccination. These receptors were taken from an adult in good health.

The chain combines TRBV24-1 with TRBJ2-2; 12 bases align to TRBD1. This CDR3 has 19 residues. The ends lost 5 bases at V and 10 bases at J; junction bases unmatched: 19. Germline V gene sequence: CDR1 KGHDR, CDR2 SFDVKD. The DNA of the CDR3 is TGTGCCACCAGTGGCCCGGGACAGGGGGCGCAAGCGTGGTCCGCGGAGCTGTTTTTT. This codes for CATSGPGQGAQAWSAELFF.

The gene calls are TRBV5-1 and TRBJ1-2; D is unresolved. The V end lost 0 bases, the J end lost 5 bases, and 14 bases lay between the germline ends. CDR3 length: 15 residues. CDR1 is SGHRS and CDR2 is YFSETQ in the germline V gene. CDR3 sequence reads: CASSLAGGVGYGYTF. The CDR3, as DNA: TGCGCCAGCAGCTTGGCCGGTGGGGTCGGTTATGGCTACACCTTC.

The chain joins TRBV5-5 to TRBJ2-3; D is perhaps TRBD1 or TRBD2 (6 bases each). The germline V gene has CDR1 SGHKS and CDR2 YYEKEE (reference sequence). V was trimmed by 4 bases and J by 5 bases, leaving 32 bases between them. This CDR3 is 20 amino acids long. This CDR3 reads CASSPYRTVVAGGRGDTQYF. CDR3 nucleotides: TGTGCCAGCAGCCCGTACCGGACAGTCGTGGCCGGGGGACGGGGAGATACGCAGTATTTT.

The rearrangement joins TRBV10-3 to TRBJ1-2; 9 nucleotides match TRBD1. CDR1 and CDR2 from the germline V gene are ENHRY and SYGVKD. The CDR3 is made up of 14 amino acids. V trimming: 0 bases; J trimming: 8 bases; junction bases outside the gene matches: 4. CDR3 sequence reads: CAISESGTGYGYTF. The DNA of the CDR3 is TGTGCCATCAGTGAGTCTGGGACAGGGTACGGCTACACCTTC.

In this sample, this clone turned up once. The CDR3 loop is CASTLDLVAGELFF. CDR3 bases: TGTGCCAGTACCTTAGACCTAGTAGCCGGGGAGCTGTTTTTT. The chain employs TRBV19 and TRBJ2-2; D is undetermined. This CDR3 has 14 amino acids. Between the trimmed V and J ends, which lost 7 bases and 6 bases, there was a span of 15 bases. Germline lookup yields CDR1 LNHDA and CDR2 SQIVND (reference sequence).

The CDR3 DNA reads as TGTGCCAGCAGCGTCGGGACTAGCGGGTCGGGGCGCACAGATACGCAGTATTTT. This encodes CASSVGTSGSGRTDTQYF. This chain joins TRBV9 and TRBJ2-3; 12 nucleotides line up with TRBD2. Trimming took 2 bases from V and 1 from J; bases not matched to a gene: 8. The CDR3 contains 18 residues. Germline loops: CDR1 SGDLS, CDR2 YYNGEE.

The CDR3 sequence is CASSYDRTGYTEAFF. The CDR3, as DNA: TGCGCCAGCAGCTATGACAGGACGGGTTACACTGAAGCTTTCTTT. The chain has TRBV5-1 and TRBJ1-1, with D perhaps TRBD1 (6 bases). Trimming shortened V by 3 bases and J by 3 bases, and 15 bases separated the two germline ends. Germline assignment: CDR1 SGHRS and CDR2 YFSETQ. The CDR3 is made up of 15 amino acids.

This chain joins TRBV2 and TRBJ2-7; no definite D call. The V gene lost 1 base and the J gene lost 6 bases, with 10 bases spanning the gap. The CDR3 has 13 amino acids. Germline V gene sequence: CDR1 SNHLY, CDR2 FYNNEI. The CDR3, as DNA: TGTGCCAGCAGTGAAGGAGAATTGGTCGAGCAGTACTTC. Translated, it gives CASSEGELVEQYF.

The chain has TRBV5-1 and TRBJ1-2; D perhaps matches TRBD1 (6 bases). V lost 2 bases, J lost 6 bases, and 20 bases lay in between. CDR1 and CDR2 from the germline V gene are SGHRS and YFSETQ. This CDR3 spans 16 amino acids. The CDR3 reads CASSLTGPSSYDGYTF. For the CDR3, the DNA is TGCGCCAGCAGCTTAACAGGGCCCTCTTCGTATGATGGCTACACCTTC.

This rearrangement joins TRBV28 to TRBJ2-2; possibly TRBD2 for D (5 bases). The germline CDR1 and CDR2 sequences are MDHEN and SYDVKM. V lost 4 bases to trimming and J lost 4 bases, with 19 bases between them. This CDR3 is built from 17 residues. Here the CDR3 reads CASSSDWRSFSTGELFF. The CDR3, as DNA: TGTGCCAGCAGTTCCGACTGGAGGAGCTTTTCCACCGGGGAGCTGTTTTTT.

CDR3 residues: CASRRPWGPSNEKLFF. The CDR3 DNA reads as TGTGCCAGCCGCCGACCCTGGGGGCCATCCAATGAAAAACTGTTTTTT. The chain is built from TRBV6-4 and TRBJ1-4, with D perhaps TRBD1 (6 bases). CDR1 and CDR2 from the germline V gene are MRHNA and SNTAGT. This CDR3 spans 16 amino acids. V shed 8 bases and J shed 5 bases, with 21 bases lying between them.

This clone came up once. The chain is built from TRBV13 and TRBJ2-1; 7 positions match TRBD2. Unmatched junction bases numbered 12, after V lost 5 bases and J lost 8 bases. Germline V gene sequence: CDR1 PRHDT, CDR2 FYEKMQ (reference sequence). This CDR3 has 15 residues. CDR3 sequence: CASSITSVRGDEQFF. Here the CDR3 DNA reads TGTGCCAGCAGCATTACTAGCGTTAGGGGAGATGAGCAGTTCTTC. Full variable domain (remainder filled in from reference TRBV13 and TRBJ2-1): AAGVIQSPRHLIKEKRETATLKCYPIPRHDTVYWYQQGPGQDPQFLISFYEKMQSDKGSIPDRFSAQQFSDYHSELNMSSLELGDSALYFCASSITSVRGDEQFFGPGTRLTVL.

In its sample, this clone was seen many times. The sample has other DNA sequences that encode this CDR3 too. This sequence joins TRBV6-4 and TRBJ2-3; 10 bases map to TRBD1. The CDR3 has 14 residues. Germline-derived CDR1 and CDR2 are MRHNA and SNTAGT. V shed 6 bases, J shed 1 base, and the junction held 1 base outside the gene matches. This CDR3 is CASSGTGGTDTQYF. Here the CDR3 DNA reads TGTGCCAGCAGCGGGACAGGGGGCACAGATACGCAGTATTTT.

This chain connects TRBV6-5 to TRBJ2-5; D may be TRBD1 (5 bases). V was clipped by 6 bases and J by 2 bases, with 10 bases between them. Germline V gene sequence: CDR1 MNHEY, CDR2 SVGAGI. This CDR3 region has 13 residues. This CDR3 reads CASSPQVQETQYF. The CDR3 DNA follows: TGTGCCAGCAGCCCACAGGTTCAAGAGACCCAGTACTTC.

This rearrangement joins TRBV7-2 to TRBJ2-7; either TRBD1 or TRBD2 may supply D (6 bases each). Trimming shortened V by 7 bases and J by 2 bases, and 18 bases separated the two germline ends. The CDR3 spans 15 residues. Germline loops: CDR1 SGHTA, CDR2 FQGNSA. The CDR3 loop is CASKEGGLGPYEQYF. For the CDR3, the DNA is TGTGCCAGCAAGGAGGGGGGCCTGGGACCCTACGAGCAGTACTTC.

The gene calls are TRBV10-3 and TRBJ2-3; D not resolved. The CDR3 is 13 amino acids. Germline lookup yields CDR1 ENHRY and CDR2 SYGVKD. Trimming left V 3 bases short and J 1 base short, with 5 bases between. The CDR3 nucleotides read TGTGCCATCAGTGATCGGCGCACAGATACGCAGTATTTT. This gives the protein CAISDRRTDTQYF.

CDR3 region: CASSRDNTEAFF. The DNA of the CDR3 is TGTGCCAGCAGCCGGGACAACACTGAAGCTTTCTTT. The chain carries TRBV5-4 and TRBJ1-1; maybe TRBD1 (5 bases). CDR1 SGHNT and CDR2 YYREEE come from the germline V gene (reference sequence). The CDR3 extends over 12 amino acids. V was trimmed by 4 bases and J by 2 bases, leaving 6 bases between them.

This chain uses TRBV19 with TRBJ1-2, with D perhaps matching TRBD1 (6 bases). The V gene's germline CDR1 is LNHDA and CDR2 SQIVND (reference sequence). V was shortened by 6 bases and J by 7 bases, with 30 bases between the two germline ends. There are 18 residues in the CDR3. The CDR3 DNA is TGTGCCAGTAGCTACGGACGTCCCGGGACACGGGTTTGGACTGGCTACACCTTC. Translating it yields CASSYGRPGTRVWTGYTF.

The rearrangement uses TRBV7-2 and TRBJ1-1; 8 bases fit TRBD1. The CDR3 runs 14 residues. V shed 4 bases, J shed 11 bases, and the junction held 12 bases outside the gene matches. CDR1 and CDR2 (germline): SGHTA, FQGNSA. The CDR3 protein is CASSSLSGGANAFF. The DNA for the CDR3 is TGTGCCAGCAGCTCCCTTTCAGGGGGCGCGAATGCTTTCTTT.

This clone was recorded once. CDR3 DNA: TGTGCCAGCAGCTTAGATTCTGGCGGACAAGCGGATTCACCCCTCCACTTT. Translated: CASSLDSGGQADSPLHF. The chain combines TRBV11-2 with TRBJ1-6, with D perhaps matching TRBD1 (5 bases). Between the trimmed V and J ends, which lost 0 bases and 8 bases, there was a span of 17 bases. The length of the CDR3 is 17 residues. Germline loops: CDR1 SGHAT, CDR2 FQNNGV.

The rearrangement links TRBV6-2 or TRBV6-3 to TRBJ2-1; 9 positions agree with TRBD2. The CDR3 spans 17 residues. V was pared by 6 bases and J by 5 bases, with 14 bases of the junction left unmatched. CDR1 and CDR2 (germline): MNHEY, SVGEGT. The CDR3 DNA follows: TGTGCCAGCAGCCCCAGACTCCAGACTAGCGGAAACAATGAGCAGTTCTTC. This sequence encodes CASSPRLQTSGNNEQFF.

The chain employs TRBV3-1 (or the pseudogene TRBV3-2) and TRBJ1-4, with 9 bases aligning to TRBD1. The CDR3 has 15 amino acids. J lost 6 bases, V lost 2 bases, and 4 bases had no gene match. Germline V gene lookup returns CDR1 LGHDT and CDR2 YNNKEL (reference sequence). This chain's CDR3 is CASSQRDRVDEKLFF. The CDR3 nucleotides are TGTGCCAGCAGCCAACGGGACAGGGTTGATGAAAAACTGTTTTTT.